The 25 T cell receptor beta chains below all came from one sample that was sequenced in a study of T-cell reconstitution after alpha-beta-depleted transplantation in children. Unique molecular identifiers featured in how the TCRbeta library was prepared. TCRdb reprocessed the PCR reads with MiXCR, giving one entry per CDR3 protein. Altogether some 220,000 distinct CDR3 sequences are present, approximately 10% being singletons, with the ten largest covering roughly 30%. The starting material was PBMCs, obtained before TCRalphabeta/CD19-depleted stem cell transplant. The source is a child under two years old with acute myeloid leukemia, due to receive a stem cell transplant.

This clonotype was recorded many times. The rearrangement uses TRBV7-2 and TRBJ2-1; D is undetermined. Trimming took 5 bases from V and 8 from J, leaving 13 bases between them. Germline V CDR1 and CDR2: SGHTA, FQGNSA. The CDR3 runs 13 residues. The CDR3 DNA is TGTGCCAGCAGCCCCGCCGGATGGGATGAGCAGTTCTTC. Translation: CASSPAGWDEQFF. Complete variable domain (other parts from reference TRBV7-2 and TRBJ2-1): GAGVSQSPSNKVTEKGKDVELRCDPISGHTALYWYRQSLGQGLEFLIYFQGNSAPDKSGLPSDRFSAERTGGSVSTLTIQRTQQEDSAVYLCASSPAGWDEQFFGPGTRLTVL.

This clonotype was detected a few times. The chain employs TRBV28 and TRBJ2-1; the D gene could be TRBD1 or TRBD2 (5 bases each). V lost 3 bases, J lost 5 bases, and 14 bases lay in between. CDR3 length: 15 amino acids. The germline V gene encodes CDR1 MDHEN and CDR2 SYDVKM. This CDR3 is CASSFGTRSDNEQFF. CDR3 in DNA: TGTGCCAGCAGTTTTGGGACCCGATCCGACAATGAGCAGTTCTTC.

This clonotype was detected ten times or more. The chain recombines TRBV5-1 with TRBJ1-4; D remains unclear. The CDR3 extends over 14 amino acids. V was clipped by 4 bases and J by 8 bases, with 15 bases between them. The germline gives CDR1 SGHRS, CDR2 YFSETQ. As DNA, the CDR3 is TGCGCCAGCAGCACCGGGTCTTTCCAGGAAAAACTGTTTTTT. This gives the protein CASSTGSFQEKLFF.

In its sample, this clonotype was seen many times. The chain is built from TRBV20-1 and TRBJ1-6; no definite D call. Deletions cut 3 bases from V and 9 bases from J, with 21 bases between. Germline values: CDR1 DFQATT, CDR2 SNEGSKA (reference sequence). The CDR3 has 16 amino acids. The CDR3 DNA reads TGCAGTGCTAGTAGGGAATACCTAGCCTCGACTTCACCCCTCCACTTT. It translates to CSASREYLASTSPLHF.

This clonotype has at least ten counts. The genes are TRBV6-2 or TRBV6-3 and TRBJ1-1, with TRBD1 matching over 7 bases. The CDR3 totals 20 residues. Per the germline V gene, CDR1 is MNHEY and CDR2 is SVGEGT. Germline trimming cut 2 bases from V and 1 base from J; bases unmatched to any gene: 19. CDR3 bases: TGTGCCAGCAGTTACCTCCTTAGACAGGGAGGTCTGTTAACGAACACTGAAGCTTTCTTT. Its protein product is CASSYLLRQGGLLTNTEAFF.

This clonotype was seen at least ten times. The CDR3 reads CASRTGTGRTEAFF. In DNA form, the CDR3 reads TGTGCCAGCAGAACCGGGACAGGGCGCACTGAAGCTTTCTTT. The chain is built from TRBV12-3 or TRBV12-4 and TRBJ1-1; TRBD1 matches 9 bases. V gave up 6 bases and J gave up 4 bases; unmatched junction bases: 6. The CDR3 loop spans 14 amino acids.

This CDR3 reads CASSSDLYNEQFF. As DNA, the CDR3 is TGTGCCAGCAGCTCGGACTTGTACAATGAGCAGTTCTTC. This chain uses TRBV11-2 with TRBJ2-1, with D possibly being TRBD2 (5 bases). The CDR3 loop spans 13 amino acids. Trimming shortened V by 4 bases and J by 4 bases, and 8 bases separated the two germline ends. Germline V CDR1 and CDR2: SGHAT, FQNNGV.

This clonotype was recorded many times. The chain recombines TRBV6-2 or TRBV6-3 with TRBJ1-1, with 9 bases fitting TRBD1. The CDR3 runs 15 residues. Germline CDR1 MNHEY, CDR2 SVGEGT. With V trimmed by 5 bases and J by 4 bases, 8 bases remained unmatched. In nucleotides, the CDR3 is TGTGCCAGCAGTCGACGACAGGGGGGGACCACTGAAGCTTTCTTT. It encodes CASSRRQGGTTEAFF.

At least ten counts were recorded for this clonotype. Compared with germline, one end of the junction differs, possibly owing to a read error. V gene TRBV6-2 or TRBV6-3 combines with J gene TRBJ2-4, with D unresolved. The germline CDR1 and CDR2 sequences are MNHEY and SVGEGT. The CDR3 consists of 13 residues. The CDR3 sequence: CASSSPTGSPSNF. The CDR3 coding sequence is TGTGCCAGCAGTTCCCCGACCGGGTCCCCGTCGAACTTC.

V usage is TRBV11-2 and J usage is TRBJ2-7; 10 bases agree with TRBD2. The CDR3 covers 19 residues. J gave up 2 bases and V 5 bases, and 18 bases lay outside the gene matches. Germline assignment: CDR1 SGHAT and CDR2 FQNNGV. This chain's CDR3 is CASSTRRQYLAGDPYEQYF. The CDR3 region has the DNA TGTGCCAGCAGCACTAGACGACAGTACCTAGCGGGAGACCCCTACGAGCAGTACTTC.

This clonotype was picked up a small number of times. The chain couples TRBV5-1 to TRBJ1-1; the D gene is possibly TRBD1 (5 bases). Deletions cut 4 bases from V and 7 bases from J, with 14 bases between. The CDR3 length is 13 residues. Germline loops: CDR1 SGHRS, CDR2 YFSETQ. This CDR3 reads CASSQGGGNEAFF. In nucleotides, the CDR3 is TGCGCCAGCAGCCAAGGTGGGGGAAATGAAGCTTTCTTT.

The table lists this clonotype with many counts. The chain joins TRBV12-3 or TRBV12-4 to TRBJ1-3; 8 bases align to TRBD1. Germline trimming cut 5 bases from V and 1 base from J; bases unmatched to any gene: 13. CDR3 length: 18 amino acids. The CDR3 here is CASSPDGGRGLSGNTIYF. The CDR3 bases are TGTGCCAGCAGTCCTGATGGCGGCAGGGGGCTATCTGGAAACACCATATATTTT.

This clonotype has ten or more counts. In DNA form, the CDR3 reads TGTGCCAGCAGCTTATCGGGAGATGCACGGCCAGATACGCAGTATTTT. This gives the protein CASSLSGDARPDTQYF. The chain recombines TRBV7-8 with TRBJ2-3; D may be TRBD2 (6 bases). The CDR3 contains 16 residues. Germline CDR1 and CDR2: SGHVS and FQNEAQ. V was clipped by 2 bases and J by 4 bases, with 16 bases between them.

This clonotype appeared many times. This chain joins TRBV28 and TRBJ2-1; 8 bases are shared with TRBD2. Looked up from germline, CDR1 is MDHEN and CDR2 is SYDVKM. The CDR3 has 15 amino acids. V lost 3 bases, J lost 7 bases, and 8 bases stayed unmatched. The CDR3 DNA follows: TGTGCCAGCAGTTTTCTCGGGAGGGTTCGGAATGAGCAGTTCTTC. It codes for CASSFLGRVRNEQFF.

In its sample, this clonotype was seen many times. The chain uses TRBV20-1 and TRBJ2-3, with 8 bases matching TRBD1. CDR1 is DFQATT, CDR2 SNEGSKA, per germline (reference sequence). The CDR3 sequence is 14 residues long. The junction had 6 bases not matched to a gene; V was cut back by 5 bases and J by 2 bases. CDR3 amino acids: CSAPRTGLTDTQYF. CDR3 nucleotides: TGCAGTGCTCCCAGGACAGGGCTCACAGATACGCAGTATTTT.

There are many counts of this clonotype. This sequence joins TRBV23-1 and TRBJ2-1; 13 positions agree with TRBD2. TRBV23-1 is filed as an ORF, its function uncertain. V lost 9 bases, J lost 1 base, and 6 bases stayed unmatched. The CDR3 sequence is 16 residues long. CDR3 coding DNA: TGCGCCAGTCAGACTAGCGGGAGGAGGTCCTACAATGAGCAGTTCTTC. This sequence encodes CASQTSGRRSYNEQFF.

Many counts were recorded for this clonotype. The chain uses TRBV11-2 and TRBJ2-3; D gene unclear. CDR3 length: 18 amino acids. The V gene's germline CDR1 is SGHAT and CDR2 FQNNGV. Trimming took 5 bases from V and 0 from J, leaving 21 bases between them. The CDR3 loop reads CASSRPRGAPKSTDTQYF. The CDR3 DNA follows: TGTGCCAGCAGCCGCCCACGAGGAGCACCCAAAAGCACAGATACGCAGTATTTT.

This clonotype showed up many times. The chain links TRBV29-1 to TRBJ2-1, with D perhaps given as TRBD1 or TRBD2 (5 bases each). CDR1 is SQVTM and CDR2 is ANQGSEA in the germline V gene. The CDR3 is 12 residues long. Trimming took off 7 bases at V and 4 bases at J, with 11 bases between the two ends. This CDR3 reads CSADGTYNEQFF. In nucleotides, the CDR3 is TGCAGCGCAGACGGGACGTACAATGAGCAGTTCTTC.

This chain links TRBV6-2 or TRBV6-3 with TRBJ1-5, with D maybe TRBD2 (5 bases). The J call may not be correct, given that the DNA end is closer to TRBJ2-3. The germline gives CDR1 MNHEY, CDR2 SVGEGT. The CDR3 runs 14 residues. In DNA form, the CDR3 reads TGTGCCAGCAGCCTGTCGGGGTCCAATCAGCCCCAGTATTTT. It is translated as CASSLSGSNQPQYF.

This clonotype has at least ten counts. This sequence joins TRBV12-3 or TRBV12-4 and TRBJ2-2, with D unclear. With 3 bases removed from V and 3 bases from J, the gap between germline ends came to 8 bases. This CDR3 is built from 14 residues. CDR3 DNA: TGTGCCAGCAGTTTCACCGTGTACACCGGGGAGCTGTTTTTT. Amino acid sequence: CASSFTVYTGELFF.

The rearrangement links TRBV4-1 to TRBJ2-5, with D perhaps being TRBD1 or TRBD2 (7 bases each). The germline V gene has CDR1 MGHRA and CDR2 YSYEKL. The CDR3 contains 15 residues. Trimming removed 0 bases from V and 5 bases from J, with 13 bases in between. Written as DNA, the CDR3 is TGCGCCAGCAGCCAAGAAGCGGGACAGTCGGAGACCCAGTACTTC. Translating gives CASSQEAGQSETQYF.

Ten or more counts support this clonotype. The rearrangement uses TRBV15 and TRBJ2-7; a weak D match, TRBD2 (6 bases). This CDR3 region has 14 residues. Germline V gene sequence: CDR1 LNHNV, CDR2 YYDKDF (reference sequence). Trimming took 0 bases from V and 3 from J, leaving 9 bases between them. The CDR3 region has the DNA TGTGCCACCAGCAGAGAGGGGAGGCTCTACGAGCAGTACTTC. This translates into CATSREGRLYEQYF.

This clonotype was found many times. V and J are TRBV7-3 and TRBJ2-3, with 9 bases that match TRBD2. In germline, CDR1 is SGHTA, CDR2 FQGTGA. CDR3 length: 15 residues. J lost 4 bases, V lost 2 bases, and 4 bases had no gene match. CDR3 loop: CASSLGGGRADTQYF. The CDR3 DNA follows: TGTGCCAGCAGCTTAGGAGGCGGGAGGGCAGATACGCAGTATTTT.

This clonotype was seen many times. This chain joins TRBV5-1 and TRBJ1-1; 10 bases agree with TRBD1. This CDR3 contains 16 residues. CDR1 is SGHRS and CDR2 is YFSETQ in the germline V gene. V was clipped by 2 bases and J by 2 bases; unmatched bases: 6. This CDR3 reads CASSLWTGGRNTEAFF. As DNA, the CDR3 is TGCGCCAGCAGCTTATGGACAGGGGGTAGAAACACTGAAGCTTTCTTT. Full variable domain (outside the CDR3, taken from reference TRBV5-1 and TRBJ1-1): KAGVTQTPRYLIKTRGQQVTLSCSPISGHRSVSWYQQTPGQGLQFLFEYFSETQRNKGNFPGRFSGRQFSNSRSEMNVSTLELGDSALYLCASSLWTGGRNTEAFFGQGTRLTVV.

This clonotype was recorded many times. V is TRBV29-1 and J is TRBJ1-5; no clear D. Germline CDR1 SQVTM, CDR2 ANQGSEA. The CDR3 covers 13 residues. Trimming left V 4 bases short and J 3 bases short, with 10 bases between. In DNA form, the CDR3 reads TGCAGCGTTGGTGACACCTACAATCAGCCCCAGCATTTT. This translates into CSVGDTYNQPQHF.